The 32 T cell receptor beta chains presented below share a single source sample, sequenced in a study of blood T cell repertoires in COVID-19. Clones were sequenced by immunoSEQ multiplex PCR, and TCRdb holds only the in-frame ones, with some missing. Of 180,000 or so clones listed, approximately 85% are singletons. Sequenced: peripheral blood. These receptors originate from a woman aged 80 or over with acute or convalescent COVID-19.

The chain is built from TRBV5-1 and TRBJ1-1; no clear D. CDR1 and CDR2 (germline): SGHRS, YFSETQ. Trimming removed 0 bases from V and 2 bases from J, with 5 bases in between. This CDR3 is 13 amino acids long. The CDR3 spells CASSLAVNTEAFF. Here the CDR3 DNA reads TGCGCCAGCAGCTTGGCGGTAAACACTGAAGCTTTCTTT. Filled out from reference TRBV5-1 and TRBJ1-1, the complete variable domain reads KAGVTQTPRYLIKTRGQQVTLSCSPISGHRSVSWYQQTPGQGLQFLFEYFSETQRNKGNFPGRFSGRQFSNSRSEMNVSTLELGDSALYLCASSLAVNTEAFFGQGTRLTVV.

CDR3 sequence reads: CASSTGGSGYTF. In DNA, the CDR3 is TGTGCCAGCAGTACAGGGGGCTCTGGCTACACCTTC. The chain couples TRBV6-2 or TRBV6-3 to TRBJ1-2; 9 nucleotides agree with TRBD1. Per the germline V gene, CDR1 is MNHEY and CDR2 is SVGEGT. V lost 5 bases to trimming and J lost 7 bases; unmatched junction nucleotides: 2. This CDR3 comprises 12 residues.

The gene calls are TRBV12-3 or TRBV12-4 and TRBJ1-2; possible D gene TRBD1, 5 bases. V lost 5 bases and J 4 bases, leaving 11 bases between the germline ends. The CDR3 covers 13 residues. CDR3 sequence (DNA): TGTGCCAGCAGTCTACAGGCTTCCTATGGCTACACCTTC. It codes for CASSLQASYGYTF.

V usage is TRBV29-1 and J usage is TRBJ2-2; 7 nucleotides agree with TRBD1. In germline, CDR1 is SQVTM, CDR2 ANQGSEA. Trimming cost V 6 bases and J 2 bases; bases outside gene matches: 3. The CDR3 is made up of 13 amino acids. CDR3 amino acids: CSVGTANTGELFF. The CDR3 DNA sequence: TGCAGCGTCGGGACAGCTAACACCGGGGAGCTGTTTTTT.

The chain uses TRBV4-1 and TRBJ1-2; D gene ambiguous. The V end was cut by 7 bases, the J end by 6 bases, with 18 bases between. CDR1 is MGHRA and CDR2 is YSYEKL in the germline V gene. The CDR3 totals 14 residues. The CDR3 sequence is CASTLAPNENGYTF. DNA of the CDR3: TGCGCCAGCACTTTAGCTCCGAACGAAAATGGCTACACCTTC.

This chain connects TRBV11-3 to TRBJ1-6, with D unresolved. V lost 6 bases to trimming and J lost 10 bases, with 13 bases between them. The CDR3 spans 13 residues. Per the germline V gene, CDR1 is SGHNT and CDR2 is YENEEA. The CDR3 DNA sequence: TGTGCCAGCAGTCGAAGCGGCCAATCACCCCTCCACTTT. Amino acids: CASSRSGQSPLHF.

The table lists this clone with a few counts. The CDR3 bases are TGTGCCAGCACCACAGGGGGCAATCAGCCCCAGCATTTT. It specifies CASTTGGNQPQHF. This rearrangement joins TRBV7-8 to TRBJ1-5; TRBD1 matches at 7 bases. Looked up from germline, CDR1 is SGHVS and CDR2 is FQNEAQ. The ends lost 7 bases at V and 2 bases at J; junction bases unmatched: 2. The CDR3 sequence is 13 residues long.

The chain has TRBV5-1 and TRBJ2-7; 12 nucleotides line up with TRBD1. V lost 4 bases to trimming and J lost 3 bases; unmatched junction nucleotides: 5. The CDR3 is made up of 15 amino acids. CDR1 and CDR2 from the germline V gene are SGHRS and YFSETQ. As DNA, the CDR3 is TGCGCCAGCAGCGAAGGGACAGGGGGCCTCTACGAGCAGTACTTC. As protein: CASSEGTGGLYEQYF.

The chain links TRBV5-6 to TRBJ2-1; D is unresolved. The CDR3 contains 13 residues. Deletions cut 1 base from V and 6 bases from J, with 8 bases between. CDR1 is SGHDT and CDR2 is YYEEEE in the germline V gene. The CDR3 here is CASSLLTSNEQFF. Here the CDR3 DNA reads TGTGCCAGCAGCTTGCTTACCAGCAATGAGCAGTTCTTC.

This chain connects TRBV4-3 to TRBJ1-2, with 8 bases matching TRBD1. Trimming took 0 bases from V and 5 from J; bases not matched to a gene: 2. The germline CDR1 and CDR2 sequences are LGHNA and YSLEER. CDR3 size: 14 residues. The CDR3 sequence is CASSQDRTGYGYTF. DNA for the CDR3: TGCGCCAGCAGCCAAGACCGGACAGGGTATGGCTACACCTTC.

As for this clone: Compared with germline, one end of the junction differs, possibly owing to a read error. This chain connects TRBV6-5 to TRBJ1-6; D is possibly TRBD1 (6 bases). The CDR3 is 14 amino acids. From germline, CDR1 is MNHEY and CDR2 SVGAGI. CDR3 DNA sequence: TGTGCCAGCAGCCAGAACGGGAACCCTAGGACAGACCTATTT. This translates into CASSQNGNPRTDLF.

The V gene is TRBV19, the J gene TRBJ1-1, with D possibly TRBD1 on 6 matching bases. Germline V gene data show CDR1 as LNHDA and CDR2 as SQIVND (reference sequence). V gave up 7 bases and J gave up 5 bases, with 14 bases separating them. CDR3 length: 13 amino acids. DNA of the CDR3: TGTGCCAGTAACAGGGTTATAGGAACTGAAGCTTTCTTT. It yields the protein CASNRVIGTEAFF.

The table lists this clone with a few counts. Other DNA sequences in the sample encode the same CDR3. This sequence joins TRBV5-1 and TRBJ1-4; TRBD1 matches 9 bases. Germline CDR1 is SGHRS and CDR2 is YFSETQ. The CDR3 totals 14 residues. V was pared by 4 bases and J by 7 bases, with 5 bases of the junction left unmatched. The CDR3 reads CASSLGQGGEKLFF. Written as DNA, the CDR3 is TGCGCCAGCAGCCTGGGACAGGGAGGTGAAAAACTGTTTTTT.

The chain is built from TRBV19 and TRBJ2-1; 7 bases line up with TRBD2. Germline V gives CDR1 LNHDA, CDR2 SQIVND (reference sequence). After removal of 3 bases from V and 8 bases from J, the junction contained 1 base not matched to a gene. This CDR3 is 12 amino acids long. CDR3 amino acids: CASSIGGDEQFF. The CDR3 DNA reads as TGTGCCAGTAGTATTGGGGGGGATGAGCAGTTCTTC.

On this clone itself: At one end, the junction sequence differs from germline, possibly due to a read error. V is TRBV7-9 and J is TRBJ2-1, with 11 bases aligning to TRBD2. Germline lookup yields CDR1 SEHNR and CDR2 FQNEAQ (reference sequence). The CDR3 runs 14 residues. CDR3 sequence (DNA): TGTGCCAGCAGCCTAGCGGGAGGTTACAATGAGCAGTTCTTC. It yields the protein CASSLAGGYNEQFF.

CDR3 nucleotides: TGTGCCAGCAGCCCGCGACGAAGGACTATCCACGAGCAGTACTTC. It encodes CASSPRRRTIHEQYF. The chain combines TRBV7-8 with TRBJ2-7, with D perhaps matching TRBD2 (6 bases). The length of the CDR3 is 15 residues. Germline loops: CDR1 SGHVS, CDR2 FQNEAQ. V lost 5 bases, J lost 5 bases, and 19 bases lay in between. Combining the CDR3 with reference TRBV7-8 and TRBJ2-7 gives the whole variable domain GAGVSQSPRYKVAKRGQDVALRCDPISGHVSLFWYQQALGQGPEFLTYFQNEAQLDKSGLPSDRFFAERPEGSVSTLKIQRTQQEDSAVYLCASSPRRRTIHEQYFGPGTRLTVT.

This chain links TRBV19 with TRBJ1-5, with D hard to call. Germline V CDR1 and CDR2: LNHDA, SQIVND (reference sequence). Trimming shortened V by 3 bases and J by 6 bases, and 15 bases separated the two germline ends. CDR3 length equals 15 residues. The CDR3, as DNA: TGTGCCAGTAGTATGAGGTCGAACCGTGGTCAGCCCCAGCATTTT. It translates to CASSMRSNRGQPQHF.

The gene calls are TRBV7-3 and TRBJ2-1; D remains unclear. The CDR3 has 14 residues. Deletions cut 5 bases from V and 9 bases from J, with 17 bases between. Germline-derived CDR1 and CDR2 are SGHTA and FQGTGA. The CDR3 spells CASSPSMGLGEQFF. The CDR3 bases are TGTGCCAGCAGCCCTTCGATGGGCCTCGGTGAGCAGTTCTTC.

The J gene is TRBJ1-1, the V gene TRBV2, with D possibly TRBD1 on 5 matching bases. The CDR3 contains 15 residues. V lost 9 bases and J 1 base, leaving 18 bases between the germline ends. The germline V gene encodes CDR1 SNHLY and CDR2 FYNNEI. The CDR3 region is CARDKKETANTEAFF. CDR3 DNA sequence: TGTGCCAGAGATAAAAAAGAGACAGCGAACACTGAAGCTTTCTTT.

The CDR3 coding sequence is TGTGCCATCAGCCGAGAGGGGGCGTATTATGGCTACACCTTC. Translation gives CAISREGAYYGYTF. This chain uses TRBV10-3 with TRBJ1-2; 7 bases align to TRBD1. CDR3 length equals 14 residues. V trimming: 6 bases; J trimming: 5 bases; junction bases outside the gene matches: 9. The germline V gene encodes CDR1 ENHRY and CDR2 SYGVKD.

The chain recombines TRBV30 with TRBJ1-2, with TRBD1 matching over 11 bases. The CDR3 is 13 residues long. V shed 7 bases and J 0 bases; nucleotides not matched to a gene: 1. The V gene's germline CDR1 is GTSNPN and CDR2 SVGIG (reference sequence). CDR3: CALGQGANYGYTF. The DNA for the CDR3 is TGTGCCTTGGGACAGGGGGCTAACTATGGCTACACCTTC.

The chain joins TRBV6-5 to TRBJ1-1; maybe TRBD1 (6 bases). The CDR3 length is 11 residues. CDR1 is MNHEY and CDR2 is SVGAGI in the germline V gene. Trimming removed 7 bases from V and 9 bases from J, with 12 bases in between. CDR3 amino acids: CASTYRAKAFF. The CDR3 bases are TGTGCCAGCACCTACAGGGCCAAAGCTTTCTTT.

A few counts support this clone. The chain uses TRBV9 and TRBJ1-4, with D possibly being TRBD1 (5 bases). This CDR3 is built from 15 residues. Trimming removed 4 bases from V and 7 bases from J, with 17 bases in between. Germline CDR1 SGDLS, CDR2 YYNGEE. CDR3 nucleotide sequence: TGTGCCAGCAGCCCGGATGGGGGGTGGGCTGAAAAACTGTTTTTT. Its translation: CASSPDGGWAEKLFF.

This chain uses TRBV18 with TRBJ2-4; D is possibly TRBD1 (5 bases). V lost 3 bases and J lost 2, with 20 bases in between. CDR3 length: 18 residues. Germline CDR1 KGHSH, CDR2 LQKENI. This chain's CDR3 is CASSPRLERPGSKNIQYF. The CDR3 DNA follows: TGTGCCAGCTCACCTAGGCTTGAGCGCCCAGGGTCCAAAAACATTCAGTACTTC.

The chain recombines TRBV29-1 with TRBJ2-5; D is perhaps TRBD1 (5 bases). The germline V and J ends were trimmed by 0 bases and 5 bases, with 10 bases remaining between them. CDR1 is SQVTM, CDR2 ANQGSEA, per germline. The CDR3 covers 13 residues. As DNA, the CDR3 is TGCAGCGTTGAAGAGTCTGGGGCTGAGACCCAGTACTTC. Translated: CSVEESGAETQYF.

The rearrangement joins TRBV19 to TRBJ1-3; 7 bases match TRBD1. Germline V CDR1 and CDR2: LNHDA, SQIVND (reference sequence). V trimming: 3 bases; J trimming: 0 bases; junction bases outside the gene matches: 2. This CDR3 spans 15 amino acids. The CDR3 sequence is CASSIGQASGNTIYF. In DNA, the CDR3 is TGTGCCAGTAGTATTGGACAGGCCTCTGGAAACACCATATATTTT.

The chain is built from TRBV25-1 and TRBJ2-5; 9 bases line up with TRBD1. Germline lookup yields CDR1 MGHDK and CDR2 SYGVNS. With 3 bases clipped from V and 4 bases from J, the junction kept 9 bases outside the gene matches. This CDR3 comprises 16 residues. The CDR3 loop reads CASSDPGQGVSETQYF. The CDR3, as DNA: TGTGCCAGCAGTGACCCGGGACAGGGAGTCTCAGAGACCCAGTACTTC.

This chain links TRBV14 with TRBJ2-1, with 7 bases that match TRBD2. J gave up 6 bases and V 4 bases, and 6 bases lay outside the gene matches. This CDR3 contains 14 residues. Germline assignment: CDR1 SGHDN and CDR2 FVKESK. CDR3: CASSPSSGGNEQFF. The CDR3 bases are TGTGCCAGCAGCCCTTCTAGCGGTGGCAATGAGCAGTTCTTC.

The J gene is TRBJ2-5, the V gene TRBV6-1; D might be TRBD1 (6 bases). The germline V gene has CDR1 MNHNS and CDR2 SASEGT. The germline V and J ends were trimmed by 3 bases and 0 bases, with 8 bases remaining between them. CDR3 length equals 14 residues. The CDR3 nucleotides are TGTGCCAGCAGTGACCAGGGGAACCAAGAGACCCAGTACTTC. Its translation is CASSDQGNQETQYF.

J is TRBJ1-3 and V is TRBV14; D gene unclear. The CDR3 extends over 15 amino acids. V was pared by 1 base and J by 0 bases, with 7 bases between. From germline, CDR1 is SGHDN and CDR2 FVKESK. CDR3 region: CASSQVARSGNTIYF. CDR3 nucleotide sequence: TGTGCCAGCAGCCAAGTAGCCCGCTCTGGAAACACCATATATTTT.

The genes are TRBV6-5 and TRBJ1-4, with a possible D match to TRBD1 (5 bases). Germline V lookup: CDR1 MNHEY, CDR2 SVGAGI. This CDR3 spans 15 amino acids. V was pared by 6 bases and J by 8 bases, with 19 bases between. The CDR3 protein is CASSLSGGGGEKLFF. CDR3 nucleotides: TGTGCCAGCAGCCTTTCCGGGGGTGGCGGGGAAAAACTGTTTTTT.

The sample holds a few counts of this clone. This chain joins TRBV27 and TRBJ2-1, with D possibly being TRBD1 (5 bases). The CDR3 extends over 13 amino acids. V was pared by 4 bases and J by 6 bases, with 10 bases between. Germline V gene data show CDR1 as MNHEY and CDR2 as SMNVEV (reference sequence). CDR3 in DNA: TGTGCCAGCAGTTCGGTGCAGGGCAATGAGCAGTTCTTC. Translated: CASSSVQGNEQFF.